The table lists the clone carrying this T cell receptor (beta chain) with a few counts. No antigen is known for it. The primer mix had 60 Vbeta and 13 Jbeta primers. The protocol was immunoSEQ multiplex PCR, while the TCRdb copy is restricted to in-frame clones and leaves out a portion. The data contain about 130,000 clones, around a tenth of them singletons. This sample was included in a study of cytomegalovirus exposure and HLA in healthy donors. Whole-study findings and limits: Upon later analysis, HLA-associated TCR beta chains proved more clonally expanded than other, equally common chains. In a later analysis, specific HLA alleles were associated with more than 15,000 TCR beta sequences at a 0.05 false discovery rate. Certain sequence variants were highly shared and formed a cluster, and this cluster was likely a sequencing artifact. The only immune exposure information that was available was CMV serostatus.

From germline, CDR1 is KGHSH and CDR2 LQKENI. Trimming removed 3 bases at V and 7 bases at J, with 13 bases between. The CDR3 covers 13 residues. The rearrangement links TRBV18 to TRBJ2-7, with a possible D match to TRBD2 (5 bases). The material sequenced was PBMCs. The clonotype was recovered from a man between 45 and 60 years old in good health and CMV-seronegative. The CDR3 region has the DNA TGTGCCAGCTCACCGGGAGCTTCGGGGGAGCAGTACTTC. Encoded protein: CASSPGASGEQYF.